This entry concerns a single T cell receptor (beta chain). Its antigen is as yet unknown. The data belong to a study of cytomegalovirus exposure and HLA in healthy donors. Study conclusions and caveats: In presence/absence analyses, roughly uniform sequencing depth across donors was assumed. TCR beta V segments were, for the most part, productive about 87% or about 30% of the time in an earlier analysis. Within a later analysis, the majority of CMV-associated TCR beta chains appeared HLA-restricted. It emerged from a later analysis that several of the most significant clusters appeared to be linked to common viral pathogens.

PCR employed 60 Vbeta and 13 Jbeta primers. TCRdb's table, derived via immunoSEQ multiplex PCR, lists solely in-frame clones and lacks some. The sample consists of over 150,000 clones, over 70% of them appearing once. In germline, CDR1 is SGHVS, CDR2 FNYEAQ. The length of the CDR3 is 13 residues. V dropped 5 bases and J dropped 4 bases, with 11 bases sitting between them. The genes are TRBV7-6 and TRBJ1-2; D may be TRBD1 (5 bases). This TCR came from a boy between 2 and 15 years old in good health and CMV-seronegative. The sequencing input was PBMCs. The CDR3 spells CASSPQARYGYTF. The CDR3, as DNA: TGTGCCAGCAGCCCACAGGCTCGCTATGGCTACACCTTC.